The following is a T cell receptor (beta chain) sequence with its context. This sample is part of a study of blood T cell repertoires in COVID-19. Overall study: PBMCs, B-cell-depleted T cells, or T cells were the source of the cDNA or gDNA that made up the material.

TCRdb's copy holds only in-frame clones and misses some; the assay was immunoSEQ multiplex PCR. The table shows 55,000 to 75,000 clones, with roughly 80% occurring only once. Germline V gene lookup returns CDR1 LGHDT and CDR2 YNNKEL (reference sequence). The CDR3 spans 15 residues. Trimming cost V 5 bases and J 2 bases; bases outside gene matches: 5. The source of this sequence is an older man with COVID-19, enrolled during active disease. Sequencing was performed on peripheral blood. V gene TRBV3-1 (or the pseudogene TRBV3-2) combines with J gene TRBJ2-4, with 8 bases matching TRBD1. CDR3 sequence reads: CASSSTGGTKNIQYF. The CDR3 coding sequence is TGTGCCAGCAGCTCAACAGGGGGAACCAAAAACATTCAGTACTTC.